The rows below give T cell receptor beta chains drawn from one sample of a study of blood T cell repertoires in COVID-19. Using immunoSEQ multiplex PCR, the repertoire was profiled, and TCRdb retains in-frame clones only, with some absent. This repertoire shows 200,000 to 250,000 clones, roughly 86% found once; its top ten account for roughly a tenth. The specimen was peripheral blood. Receptor source: a woman in her 50s with COVID-19, enrolled during active disease. Both conserved end residues are part of each CDR3. D genes are given only for firm matches. The listing skips clone size in some rows; elsewhere it reads once, few, many or a size class.

cdr3_aa cdr3_nt clone_size j_call d_call v_call
CASSYSRANEQFF TGTGCCAGCAGTTACTCGAGGGCCAATGAGCAGTTCTTC . TRBJ2-1 . TRBV6-6
CASSPTVRGGGQGELFF TGCGCCAGCAGCCCCACCGTACGCGGGGGGGGCCAGGGGGAGCTGTTTTTT . TRBJ2-2 TRBD2 TRBV5-1
CAISPGQFTGELFF TGTGCCATCAGTCCCGGACAGTTCACCGGGGAGCTGTTTTTT . TRBJ2-2 . TRBV10-3
CASSLAGVEKLFF TGTGCCAGCAGTTTGGCAGGGGTAGAAAAACTGTTTTTT few TRBJ1-4 . TRBV12-3/TRBV12-4
CASSSGPGGTNTEAFF TGTGCCAGCAGTTCAGGACCCGGGGGAACGAACACTGAAGCTTTCTTT few TRBJ1-1 . TRBV27
CASSVHKDTYGYTF TGTGCCAGCAGTGTCCACAAAGACACCTATGGCTACACCTTC . TRBJ1-2 . TRBV2
CASSQASGVGTDTQYF TGCGCCAGCAGCCAAGCTAGCGGGGTAGGGACAGATACGCAGTATTTT . TRBJ2-3 TRBD2 TRBV4-3
CASRLGSSGGLGTDTQYF TGTGCCAGCAGGCTAGGCTCTAGCGGGGGGCTCGGCACAGATACGCAGTATTTT . TRBJ2-3 TRBD2 TRBV27
CASRARGGGQPQHF TGTGCCAGTAGGGCTCGGGGTGGTGGTCAGCCCCAGCATTTT . TRBJ1-5 . TRBV19
CASSQGSFTEAFF TGTGCCAGTAGTCAGGGGAGTTTCACTGAAGCTTTCTTT . TRBJ1-1 . TRBV19
CASSQTSVGSGELFF TGTGCCAGCAGCCAGACTAGTGTCGGGTCCGGGGAGCTGTTTTTT few TRBJ2-2 . TRBV5-4
CASSLAGGAADTQYF TGCGCCAGCAGCTTGGCCGGAGGGGCGGCAGATACGCAGTATTTT . TRBJ2-3 . TRBV5-1
CAWSVLTGYTEAFF TGTGCCTGGAGTGTACTAACAGGATACACTGAAGCTTTCTTT few TRBJ1-1 . TRBV30
CASSIARGDKDYTF TGTGCCAGTAGTATAGCCAGGGGCGACAAGGACTACACCTTC . TRBJ1-2 . TRBV19
CASSWGPAPGEQYF TGTGCCAGCAGCTGGGGTCCGGCCCCAGGGGAGCAGTACTTC . TRBJ2-7 . TRBV5-6
CASSLTRTDTQYF TGCGCCAGCAGCCTAACTCGGACAGATACGCAGTATTTT . TRBJ2-3 . TRBV5-1
CASSTLRGLAIETQYF TGTGCCAGTAGTACCCTGCGGGGACTAGCGATAGAGACCCAGTACTTC . TRBJ2-5 TRBD2 TRBV19
CASSLGRGSLASYNEQFF TGTGCCAGCAGCTTAGGACGCGGGAGTTTGGCCTCCTACAATGAGCAGTTCTTC . TRBJ2-1 TRBD2 TRBV7-9
CASSPVDSFIYEQYF TGTGCCAGCAGCCCTGTGGACAGTTTTATCTACGAGCAGTACTTC . TRBJ2-7 . TRBV12-1
CASSYDGQGEPLHF TGCGCCAGCAGCTATGATGGACAGGGTGAACCCCTCCACTTT . TRBJ1-6 TRBD1 TRBV5-1
CATSDRPGTGGGEQYF TGTGCCACCAGTGATCGACCCGGGACAGGGGGCGGCGAGCAGTACTTC few TRBJ2-7 TRBD1 TRBV24-1
CASSLEQGTIQYF TGCGCCAGCAGCTTGGAGCAGGGGACCATTCAGTACTTC . TRBJ2-4 . TRBV5-1
CASSVATGRSSGEKLFF TGTGCCAGCAGCGTAGCTACGGGTAGATCAAGCGGGGAAAAACTGTTTTTT . TRBJ1-4 . TRBV9
CASSLVPQANYGYTF TGTGCCAGCAGCTTAGTCCCACAGGCCAACTATGGCTACACCTTC . TRBJ1-2 . TRBV7-2
CASSVGGLAALPGELFF TGTGCCAGCAGCGTAGGGGGACTAGCGGCCCTCCCCGGGGAGCTGTTTTTT . TRBJ2-2 TRBD2 TRBV9
CAIRGYNEQFF TGTGCCATCCGCGGTTACAATGAGCAGTTCTTC . TRBJ2-1 . TRBV10-3
CASISGSRSNTEAFF TGTGCCAGCATATCCGGGAGCCGTTCGAACACTGAAGCTTTCTTT . TRBJ1-1 . TRBV7-2
CASSLTGPFWTEAFF TGCGCCAGCAGCTTGACAGGGCCCTTTTGGACTGAAGCTTTCTTT . TRBJ1-1 . TRBV5-1
CASTLDRVGGYTF TGTGCCAGTACTCTGGACAGGGTCGGAGGCTACACCTTC . TRBJ1-2 TRBD1 TRBV19